This TCR beta chain was sequenced during a study of blood T cell repertoires in COVID-19. At the level of the study: Italy, Spain and the United States were the sources of the convalescent and acute COVID-19 samples.

Profiling relied on immunoSEQ multiplex PCR, and the TCRdb table lists in-frame clones only, not all of them. This repertoire shows roughly 320,000 clones, 90% found once; its top ten account for approximately 4.1%. CDR3 length: 15 residues. Looked up from germline, CDR1 is SGDLS and CDR2 is YYNGEE. V was shortened by 4 bases and J by 8 bases, with 18 bases between the two germline ends. This rearrangement joins TRBV9 to TRBJ1-4; the D gene is possibly TRBD1 (5 bases). The receptor's source is a woman aged 25 to 39 who had been exposed to COVID-19. Sequencing was performed on PBMCs or T cells enriched from blood (not recorded which). CDR3 loop: CASSPGRVREEKLFF. CDR3 sequence (DNA): TGTGCCAGCAGCCCAGGGAGGGTACGTGAGGAAAAACTGTTTTTT.